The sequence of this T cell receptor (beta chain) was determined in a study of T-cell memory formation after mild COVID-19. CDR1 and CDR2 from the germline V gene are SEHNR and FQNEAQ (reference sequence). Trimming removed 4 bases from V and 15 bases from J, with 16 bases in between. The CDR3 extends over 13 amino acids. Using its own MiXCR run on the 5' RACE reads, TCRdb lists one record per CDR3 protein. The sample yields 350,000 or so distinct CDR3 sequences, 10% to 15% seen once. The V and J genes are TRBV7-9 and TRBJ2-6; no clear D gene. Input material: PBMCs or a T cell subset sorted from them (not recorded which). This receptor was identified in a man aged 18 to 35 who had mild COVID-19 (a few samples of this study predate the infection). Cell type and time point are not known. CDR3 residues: CASSSSVASALTF. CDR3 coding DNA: TGTGCCAGCAGCTCGTCGGTCGCCTCCGCCCTGACTTTC.